What follows are 22 T cell receptor beta chains derived from one specimen sequenced in a study of T-cell memory formation after mild COVID-19. A single record per CDR3 protein comes from TCRdb applying MiXCR to the 5' RACE reads. Of about 320,000 distinct CDR3 sequences detected, about 13% appear once; the ten largest clones hold about 21%. Sequences were obtained from PBMCs or a T cell subset sorted from them (not recorded which). All receptors derive from a man aged 18-30 years who had mild COVID-19 (a few samples of this study predate the infection). Cell type and time point are not known.

This chain uses TRBV7-9 with TRBJ1-4, with D possibly being TRBD1 (5 bases). Trimming stripped 5 bases from V and 0 bases from J, with 13 bases between. This CDR3 has 16 amino acids. Germline lookup yields CDR1 SEHNR and CDR2 FQNEAQ (reference sequence). This CDR3 reads CASSPHPGPTNEKLFF. In nucleotides, the CDR3 is TGTGCCAGCAGCCCCCATCCAGGGCCAACTAATGAAAAACTGTTTTTT.

The V and J genes are TRBV4-3 and TRBJ2-5; maybe TRBD1 (6 bases). With 4 bases removed from V and 5 bases from J, the gap between germline ends came to 17 bases. Germline V gene data show CDR1 as LGHNA and CDR2 as YSLEER. CDR3 size: 15 residues. The CDR3 region has the DNA TGCGCCAGCAGCCCGGGAACACAGGGCGGGGAGACCCAGTACTTC. This encodes CASSPGTQGGETQYF.

The sample holds a few counts of this clonotype. The V gene is TRBV20-1, the J gene TRBJ2-7; 7 bases are a match to TRBD1. The CDR3 runs 13 residues. V lost 5 bases to trimming and J lost 3 bases; unmatched junction nucleotides: 7. Germline V gene sequence: CDR1 DFQATT, CDR2 SNEGSKA (reference sequence). The CDR3 DNA sequence: TGCAGTGCTGTCCGGGACAGATACTACGAGCAGTACTTC. It encodes CSAVRDRYYEQYF.

The CDR3 here is CASSLISVNSPLHF. The CDR3 bases are TGTGCCAGCAGCCTGATCTCGGTTAATTCACCCCTCCACTTT. The V and J genes are TRBV6-2 or TRBV6-3 and TRBJ1-6, with D hard to call. V dropped 6 bases and J dropped 6 bases, with 12 bases sitting between them. The V gene's germline CDR1 is MNHEY and CDR2 SVGEGT. The CDR3 sequence is 14 residues long.

The chain's CDR3 is CASSPARAGRSGANVLTF. In DNA, the CDR3 is TGTGCCAGCAGCCCCGCTAGGGCGGGGAGATCTGGGGCCAACGTCCTGACTTTC. V usage is TRBV9 and J usage is TRBJ2-6; the D gene is possibly TRBD2 (6 bases). The CDR3 length is 18 residues. Trimming left V 4 bases short and J 1 base short, with 18 bases between. Germline V gives CDR1 SGDLS, CDR2 YYNGEE.

CDR3 coding DNA: TGTGCCAGCAGCGCACGGGACGTACCTCAGCCCCAGCATTTT. Encoded protein: CASSARDVPQPQHF. This chain links TRBV9 with TRBJ1-5, with D possibly being TRBD1 (5 bases). Germline assignment: CDR1 SGDLS and CDR2 YYNGEE. This CDR3 comprises 14 residues. Between the trimmed V and J ends, which lost 3 bases and 6 bases, there was a span of 13 bases. The complete variable domain, with remaining parts taken from reference TRBV9 and TRBJ1-5, reads DSGVTQTPKHLITATGQRVTLRCSPRSGDLSVYWYQQSLDQGLQFLIQYYNGEERAKGNILERFSAQQFPDLHSELNLSSLELGDSALYFCASSARDVPQPQHFGDGTRLSIL.

This rearrangement joins TRBV27 to TRBJ2-2; 8 positions agree with TRBD1. V gave up 3 bases and J gave up 7 bases; unmatched junction bases: 10. There are 16 residues in the CDR3. Germline-derived CDR1 and CDR2 are MNHEY and SMNVEV (reference sequence). In nucleotides, the CDR3 is TGTGCCAGCAGTTTCGGCCTCGGACAGGGCGGCGGGGAGCTGTTTTTT. This gives the protein CASSFGLGQGGGELFF.

The genes are TRBV20-1 and TRBJ1-3; D unclear. The CDR3 has 15 residues. Germline CDR1 reads DFQATT; CDR2 reads SNEGSKA (reference sequence). Between the trimmed V and J ends, which lost 0 bases and 0 bases, there was a span of 9 bases. The CDR3 protein is CSARDGKVSGNTIYF. The DNA for the CDR3 is TGCAGTGCTAGAGATGGAAAAGTCTCTGGAAACACCATATATTTT.

This chain connects TRBV20-1 to TRBJ2-1; D is possibly TRBD2 (6 bases). The CDR3 covers 13 residues. Trimming left V 6 bases short and J 3 bases short, with 12 bases between. Germline-derived CDR1 and CDR2 are DFQATT and SNEGSKA (reference sequence). This CDR3 is CSAWGGYYNEQFF. Here the CDR3 DNA reads TGCAGTGCCTGGGGAGGATACTACAATGAGCAGTTCTTC.

There are a few counts of this clonotype. V usage is TRBV7-2 and J usage is TRBJ2-3; D is unclear. There are 19 residues in the CDR3. Trimming left V 0 bases short and J 3 bases short, with 22 bases between. Germline loops: CDR1 SGHTA, CDR2 FQGNSA. DNA for the CDR3: TGTGCCAGCAGCTTAGCGATGTCCCCTCTACAGTATGGAACAGATACGCAGTATTTT. It codes for CASSLAMSPLQYGTDTQYF.

This clonotype has a handful of counts. V usage is TRBV7-9 and J usage is TRBJ2-1; D might be TRBD2 (6 bases). V gave up 2 bases and J gave up 5 bases, with 10 bases separating them. CDR3 length: 14 amino acids. CDR1 and CDR2 from the germline V gene are SEHNR and FQNEAQ (reference sequence). CDR3 loop: CASSLMLADNEQFF. CDR3 DNA: TGTGCCAGCAGCTTAATGTTAGCGGACAATGAGCAGTTCTTC. Full variable domain (remainder filled in from reference TRBV7-9 and TRBJ2-1): DTGVSQNPRHKITKRGQNVTFRCDPISEHNRLYWYRQTLGQGPEFLTYFQNEAQLEKSRLLSDRFSAERPKGSFSTLEIQRTEQGDSAMYLCASSLMLADNEQFFGPGTRLTVL.

The chain combines TRBV12-3 or TRBV12-4 with TRBJ2-5; weak D call: TRBD2 (7 bases). This CDR3 is 14 amino acids long. The germline V and J ends were trimmed by 5 bases and 5 bases, with 15 bases remaining between them. The CDR3 here is CASSPMGGPETQYF. CDR3 coding DNA: TGTGCCAGCAGTCCAATGGGGGGGCCGGAGACCCAGTACTTC.

This clonotype has just a few counts. The CDR3 sequence: CATSRDVGTGLTGELFF. The CDR3 region has the DNA TGTGCCACCAGCAGAGACGTCGGGACAGGGTTGACCGGGGAGCTGTTTTTT. The chain recombines TRBV15 with TRBJ2-2; 9 nucleotides align to TRBD1. The CDR3 contains 17 residues. With V trimmed by 0 bases and J by 5 bases, 7 bases remained unmatched. The germline CDR1 and CDR2 sequences are LNHNV and YYDKDF (reference sequence).

Only a few counts were recorded for this clonotype. This chain connects TRBV7-9 to TRBJ2-5, with 8 bases that match TRBD1. With 5 bases clipped from V and 7 bases from J, the junction kept 12 bases outside the gene matches. CDR1 and CDR2 (germline): SEHNR, FQNEAQ (reference sequence). The CDR3 runs to 15 residues. The CDR3 coding sequence is TGTGCCAGCAGCCCCCCGGACAGGGCCGGGGGGACCCAGTACTTC. This codes for CASSPPDRAGGTQYF.

The chain recombines TRBV15 with TRBJ1-1, with D unclear. The V gene lost 0 bases and the J gene lost 0 bases, with 11 bases spanning the gap. The germline V gene has CDR1 LNHNV and CDR2 YYDKDF (reference sequence). This CDR3 is built from 16 residues. CDR3 loop: CATSRDSAVMNTEAFF. CDR3 nucleotides: TGTGCCACCAGCAGAGATTCAGCGGTAATGAACACTGAAGCTTTCTTT.

This chain connects TRBV7-2 to TRBJ1-5; possible D gene TRBD1, 5 bases. This CDR3 has 17 residues. Germline V gene lookup returns CDR1 SGHTA and CDR2 FQGNSA. The germline V and J ends were trimmed by 0 bases and 6 bases, with 18 bases remaining between them. CDR3 sequence reads: CASSLAVLGQGGQPQHF. CDR3 DNA sequence: TGTGCCAGCAGCTTAGCGGTATTAGGGCAGGGAGGTCAGCCCCAGCATTTT.

The genes are TRBV27 and TRBJ2-2; D may be TRBD2 (6 bases). The CDR3 runs 14 residues. Germline CDR1 reads MNHEY; CDR2 reads SMNVEV (reference sequence). Trimming removed 2 bases from V and 7 bases from J, with 11 bases in between. Written as DNA, the CDR3 is TGTGCCAGCAGTTTAGGGGCGCGGGACGGGGAGCTGTTTTTT. It yields the protein CASSLGARDGELFF.

The V call is TRBV6-6, the J call TRBJ2-5; 10 positions match TRBD1. Germline V gene lookup returns CDR1 MNHNY and CDR2 SVGAGI (reference sequence). This CDR3 comprises 14 residues. The V and J ends lost 4 bases and 5 bases, in that order; junction bases with no gene match: 4. CDR3 protein: CASSFWDRGETQYF. As DNA, the CDR3 is TGTGCCAGCAGTTTTTGGGACAGGGGCGAGACCCAGTACTTC.

The table lists this clonotype with a few counts. The chain uses TRBV6-1 and TRBJ2-4; D gene unclear. With 2 bases removed from V and 6 bases from J, the gap between germline ends came to 8 bases. The CDR3 contains 13 residues. In germline, CDR1 is MNHNS, CDR2 SASEGT. The CDR3 DNA reads TGTGCCAGCAGTGAAATCCAGTCAAACATTCAGTACTTC. It is translated as CASSEIQSNIQYF.

This clonotype was seen a few times. This chain links TRBV5-1 with TRBJ1-2; D is perhaps TRBD1 (5 bases). CDR1 and CDR2 from the germline V gene are SGHRS and YFSETQ. The CDR3 covers 14 residues. Trimming took off 4 bases at V and 3 bases at J, with 13 bases between the two ends. This CDR3 reads CASSRSGKDYGYTF. DNA of the CDR3: TGCGCCAGCAGCAGGTCAGGGAAGGACTATGGCTACACCTTC.

Only one count was recorded for this clonotype. The chain combines TRBV10-1 with TRBJ2-7; the D gene is possibly TRBD1 (5 bases). The germline V and J ends were trimmed by 5 bases and 3 bases, with 20 bases remaining between them. CDR1 and CDR2 from the germline V gene are WNHNN and SYGVQD (reference sequence). This CDR3 contains 16 residues. The CDR3 nucleotides are TGCGCCAGCAGTTCCATACAGGCACTGCGTTGCTACGAGCAGTACGTC. This sequence encodes CASSSIQALRCYEQYV.

This clonotype came up many times. The V gene is TRBV7-2, the J gene TRBJ2-2; a possible D gene is TRBD1 (5 bases). The V gene lost 5 bases and the J gene lost 2 bases, with 15 bases spanning the gap. Looked up from germline, CDR1 is SGHTA and CDR2 is FQGNSA. CDR3 length equals 16 residues. The CDR3 region has the DNA TGTGCCAGCAGCCTTACCTGGGGCGGAAACACCGGGGAGCTGTTTTTT. Its protein is CASSLTWGGNTGELFF.